The 15 T cell receptor beta chains below were found in one sample sequenced in a study of blood T cell repertoires in COVID-19. The table came from immunoSEQ multiplex PCR; TCRdb's copy has only in-frame clones and leaves some out. The sample shows roughly 330,000 clones, roughly 90% of them seen only once. Sequences were obtained from peripheral blood. The receptors stem from a man aged 25 to 45 with COVID-19, enrolled during active disease.

The sample holds one count of this clone. The rearrangement joins TRBV18 to TRBJ2-1, with 8 bases matching TRBD2. V shed 3 bases and J 0 bases; nucleotides not matched to a gene: 13. CDR3 size: 19 residues. Germline assignment: CDR1 KGHSH and CDR2 LQKENI. CDR3 in amino acids: CASSPPRKVAGSSYNEQFF. CDR3 in DNA: TGTGCCAGCTCACCCCCCCGAAAAGTAGCGGGGAGCTCCTACAATGAGCAGTTCTTC.

This chain joins TRBV7-9 and TRBJ1-1; D gene ambiguous. V dropped 3 bases and J dropped 11 bases, with 10 bases sitting between them. The CDR3 is made up of 11 amino acids. From germline, CDR1 is SEHNR and CDR2 FQNEAQ (reference sequence). The chain's CDR3 is CASSFQDVAFF. DNA for the CDR3: TGTGCCAGCAGCTTCCAGGATGTGGCTTTCTTT.

The chain recombines TRBV19 with TRBJ1-5; TRBD1 aligns across 7 bases. The V segment lost 3 bases and the J segment 3 bases; nucleotides outside the gene matches: 8. The CDR3 has 16 amino acids. From germline, CDR1 is LNHDA and CDR2 SQIVND (reference sequence). The CDR3 nucleotides read TGTGCCAGTAGTATCCGGACAGGTAAAATCAATCAGCCCCAGCATTTT. Its translation is CASSIRTGKINQPQHF.

The chain uses TRBV4-3 and TRBJ2-2; 10 positions agree with TRBD1. CDR1 and CDR2 from the germline V gene are LGHNA and YSLEER. The CDR3 length is 15 residues. The V gene end was trimmed by 5 bases and the J gene end by 7 bases; junction bases not matched to a gene: 7. The CDR3, as DNA: TGCGCCAGCAGCGGGGGACAGGGGCACGTCGGGGAGCTGTTTTTT. Translating gives CASSGGQGHVGELFF.

This sequence joins TRBV6-4 and TRBJ2-2; 8 nucleotides align to TRBD2. This CDR3 has 14 amino acids. Germline V gives CDR1 MRHNA, CDR2 SNTAGT. V shed 6 bases, J shed 5 bases, and the junction held 5 bases outside the gene matches. The CDR3 reads CASSPGLETGELFF. Written as DNA, the CDR3 is TGTGCCAGCAGCCCGGGACTAGAAACCGGGGAGCTGTTTTTT.

The V and J genes are TRBV2 and TRBJ1-4; TRBD1 might be the D (6 bases). V was clipped by 6 bases and J by 0 bases, with 8 bases between them. Germline lookup yields CDR1 SNHLY and CDR2 FYNNEI. The CDR3 is 14 amino acids. CDR3 sequence (DNA): TGTGCCAGCAGGACAGGTTCAACTAATGAAAAACTGTTTTTT. It encodes CASRTGSTNEKLFF.

The chain couples TRBV7-9 to TRBJ2-7; TRBD1 matches 7 bases. CDR1 is SEHNR, CDR2 FQNEAQ, per germline (reference sequence). V lost 3 bases to trimming and J lost 6 bases; unmatched junction nucleotides: 8. The length of the CDR3 is 14 residues. As DNA, the CDR3 is TGTGCCAGCAGCTTGACAGGGTCGCATGGCGAGCAGTACTTC. It codes for CASSLTGSHGEQYF.

Notes on this clone: Additional DNA sequences in this sample encode the identical CDR3. V gene TRBV19 combines with J gene TRBJ2-7; D not resolved. The CDR3 spans 13 residues. The V gene's germline CDR1 is LNHDA and CDR2 SQIVND (reference sequence). The ends were cut back, 1 base at V and 2 bases at J, with 6 bases in the middle. CDR3 sequence (DNA): TGTGCCAGTAGTATAGGGGCAACCTACGAGCAGTACTTC. Translating it yields CASSIGATYEQYF. Full variable domain (missing parts from reference TRBV19 and TRBJ2-7): DGGITQSPKYLFRKEGQNVTLSCEQNLNHDAMYWYRQDPGQGLRLIYYSQIVNDFQKGDIAEGYSVSREKKESFPLTVTSAQKNPTAFYLCASSIGATYEQYFGPGTRLTVT.

The genes are TRBV11-3 and TRBJ2-7; TRBD1 matches 7 bases. Germline CDR1 and CDR2: SGHNT and YENEEA. The V segment lost 6 bases and the J segment 6 bases; nucleotides outside the gene matches: 5. This CDR3 comprises 12 residues. The chain's CDR3 is CASSRQGPEQYF. The CDR3 DNA follows: TGTGCCAGCAGTCGACAGGGACCCGAGCAGTACTTC. Full variable domain (outside the CDR3, taken from reference TRBV11-3 and TRBJ2-7): EAGVVQSPRYKIIEKKQPVAFWCNPISGHNTLYWYLQNLGQGPELLIRYENEEAVDDSQLPKDRFSAERLKGVDSTLKIQPAELGDSAVYLCASSRQGPEQYFGPGTRLTVT.

This rearrangement joins TRBV30 to TRBJ2-5, with D unresolved. CDR3 size: 13 residues. The germline V gene encodes CDR1 GTSNPN and CDR2 SVGIG (reference sequence). V shed 0 bases and J shed 1 base, with 6 bases lying between them. CDR3 region: CAWSVRAQETQYF. The CDR3 bases are TGTGCCTGGAGTGTACGCGCCCAAGAGACCCAGTACTTC.

This clone was found a few times. The chain is built from TRBV5-1 and TRBJ2-1, with a tentative D call TRBD1 (5 bases). Germline CDR1 SGHRS, CDR2 YFSETQ. Deletions cut 3 bases from V and 6 bases from J, with 16 bases between. This CDR3 has 15 amino acids. CDR3 in amino acids: CASSWGTIFSNEQFF. The CDR3 region has the DNA TGCGCCAGCAGCTGGGGCACAATCTTTAGCAATGAGCAGTTCTTC.

J is TRBJ1-5 and V is TRBV28; the D gene is possibly TRBD1 (5 bases). Trimming took off 2 bases at V and 1 base at J, with 9 bases between the two ends. This CDR3 region has 15 residues. In germline, CDR1 is MDHEN, CDR2 SYDVKM. CDR3 sequence: CASSLPQGSNQPQHF. CDR3 sequence (DNA): TGTGCCAGCAGTTTACCCCAGGGAAGCAATCAGCCCCAGCATTTT.

The genes are TRBV6-6 and TRBJ1-5; 10 nucleotides agree with TRBD1. The CDR3 has 17 residues. Germline CDR1 reads MNHNY; CDR2 reads SVGAGI (reference sequence). Trimming at V came to 5 bases and at J to 6 bases, leaving 13 bases not matched to a gene. The CDR3 DNA sequence: TGTGCCAGCAGTCCCCATCCGGGACAGGGGCAGAGTCAGCCCCAGCATTTT. This sequence encodes CASSPHPGQGQSQPQHF.

In this sample, this clone turned up once. This sequence joins TRBV7-3 and TRBJ2-3; D is possibly TRBD2 (6 bases). V was cut by 5 bases and J by 1 base, with 16 bases left in between. The CDR3 covers 16 residues. Looked up from germline, CDR1 is SGHTA and CDR2 is FQGTGA. CDR3 sequence: CASSLGTASGTDTQYF. The CDR3 DNA follows: TGTGCCAGCAGCCTAGGGACTGCCTCTGGCACAGATACGCAGTATTTT.

V and J are TRBV4-3 and TRBJ2-2, with TRBD1 identical over 8 bases. CDR3 size: 17 residues. Germline-derived CDR1 and CDR2 are LGHNA and YSLEER. Unmatched junction bases numbered 15, after V lost 6 bases and J lost 6 bases. CDR3 residues: CASSNGRTGTYAGELFF. The CDR3 nucleotides read TGCGCCAGCAGTAACGGAAGGACAGGGACGTACGCCGGGGAGCTGTTTTTT.